Below, one T cell receptor (beta chain) is given with its context. Using TCRalpha and TCRbeta cDNA, the researchers carried out two nested PCRs that lasted roughly 16 and 10 cycles. TCRdb reanalyzed the 5' RACE reads, giving one entry per CDR3 protein sequence and no DNA. This sample's clone table lists 400,000 or so distinct CDR3 sequences. This specimen comes from a study of monozygotic twins with inflammatory bowel disease. Germline V gene data show CDR1 as SGHRS and CDR2 as YFSETQ. The CDR3 totals 16 residues. The chain uses TRBV5-1 and TRBJ2-2. Sequencing input: blood. This clonotype was obtained from a human donor with ulcerative colitis or Crohn's disease, or a healthy co-twin of an affected twin (not recorded which). CDR3 amino acids: CASSLVVLTNTGELFF.